This is a list of T cell receptor beta chains from one sample in a study of blood T cells in healthy people across ages. TCRdb redid the calling of the 5' RACE reads with MiXCR, one entry per CDR3 protein. The data contain around 1,600,000 distinct CDR3 sequences, under 55% of them singletons. Sequenced input: blood. The receptors stem from a woman younger than 30 in good health. The CDR3 runs from the conserved cysteine through the conserved F or W. The D gene is left open where the match is weak. Expanded clones are given a class, and other clones once, few, many or no size at all.

j_call,v_call,clone_size,d_call,cdr3_aa,cdr3_nt
TRBJ1-2,TRBV7-9,NA,NA,CASSTGRLYGYTF,TGTGCCAGCAGCACTGGACGCCTCTATGGCTACACCTTC
TRBJ2-3,TRBV7-9,NA,TRBD2,CASRRGGRAGDTQYF,TGTGCCAGCAGGCGCGGTGGGAGGGCCGGAGATACGCAGTATTTT
TRBJ1-5,TRBV4-1,NA,NA,CASSHLVGQSVQPQHF,TGCGCCAGCAGCCACTTGGTGGGACAATCGGTCCAGCCCCAGCATTTT
TRBJ2-7,TRBV2,NA,NA,CASSDRRVSPYEQYF,TGTGCCAGCAGTGATAGAAGGGTTTCGCCCTACGAGCAGTACTTC
TRBJ1-4,TRBV4-1,few,NA,CASSQDRTAGLGEKLFF,TGCGCCAGCAGCCAAGATCGGACCGCCGGGCTGGGCGAAAAACTGTTTTTT
TRBJ2-1,TRBV11-3,NA,TRBD2,CASSTRTSGRSEQFF,TGTGCCAGCAGCACCCGGACTAGCGGGAGAAGTGAGCAGTTCTTC
TRBJ2-2,TRBV28,NA,NA,CASSTSGDLTTGELFF,TGTGCCAGCTCCACAAGCGGCGATCTGACTACCGGGGAGCTGTTTTTT
TRBJ1-2,TRBV12-3/TRBV12-4,few,NA,CASSPRGSTNYYGYTF,TGTGCCAGCAGTCCCCGGGGCAGCACCAACTATTATGGCTACACCTTC
TRBJ2-4,TRBV28,NA,NA,CASSLSDLAKNIQYF,TGTGCCAGCAGTTTATCAGATCTAGCCAAAAACATTCAGTACTTC
TRBJ2-7,TRBV6-4,few,NA,CASSELERKGGRYEQYF,TGTGCCAGCAGTGAATTGGAGAGGAAAGGAGGACGCTACGAGCAGTACTTC
TRBJ1-2,TRBV4-1,NA,NA,CASSQGPVLANYGYTF,TGCGCCAGCAGCCAAGGGCCAGTCCTAGCTAACTATGGCTACACCTTC
TRBJ2-7,TRBV3-1,NA,NA,CASSQDRFGGYEQYF,TGTGCCAGTAGCCAAGATCGTTTCGGAGGGTACGAGCAGTACTTC
TRBJ1-2,TRBV20-1,NA,NA,CSATKGATSANYGYTF,TGCAGTGCTACAAAAGGAGCGACCTCAGCAAACTATGGCTACACCTTC
TRBJ1-4,TRBV4-3,few,TRBD1,CASSQEFVGQGNEKLFF,TGCGCCAGCAGCCAAGAATTTGTCGGACAGGGTAATGAAAAACTGTTTTTT
TRBJ2-3,TRBV6-1,few,NA,CASSSGVTQYF,TGTGCCAGCAGCTCAGGGGTAACGCAGTATTTT
TRBJ2-1,TRBV4-3,NA,TRBD2,CASSPRAGGTYNEQFF,TGCGCCAGCAGCCCCCGGGCGGGAGGCACCTACAATGAGCAGTTCTTC
TRBJ1-2,TRBV7-9,few,NA,CASTLLEGNYGYTF,TGTGCCAGCACCCTTCTAGAGGGGAACTATGGCTACACCTTC
TRBJ1-5,TRBV20-1,NA,TRBD1,CSAPPGQGFGPQHF,TGCAGTGCCCCTCCGGGACAGGGGTTCGGGCCCCAGCATTTT
TRBJ2-1,TRBV24-1,NA,NA,CATSPRQSSYNEQFF,TGTGCCACCAGTCCACGACAGAGCTCCTACAATGAGCAGTTCTTC
TRBJ2-1,TRBV7-9,NA,TRBD2,CASSLNLAGANEQFF,TGTGCCAGCAGCTTAAATCTAGCGGGAGCCAATGAGCAGTTCTTC
TRBJ2-1,TRBV27,NA,NA,CASMTGINNEQFF,TGTGCCAGCATGACGGGGATCAACAATGAGCAGTTCTTC
TRBJ1-2,TRBV6-2/TRBV6-3,few,NA,CASLGPNYGYTF,TGTGCCAGCCTAGGGCCCAACTATGGCTACACCTTC
TRBJ2-7,TRBV20-1,few,NA,CSARGRDRVFYEQYF,TGCAGTGCTAGAGGGCGGGACAGAGTTTTTTACGAGCAGTACTTC